This T cell receptor (beta chain) was sequenced in a study of a mutant IDH1 vaccine in newly diagnosed glioma. Study in general: Treated patients, approximately 60% male and approximately 40% female, averaged about 42 years of age. Previous care, which was radiotherapy, temozolomide, or both, most often involved both.

Germline CDR1 and CDR2: SGHTS and YDEGEE. CDR3 size: 13 residues. After removal of 2 bases from V and 7 bases from J, the junction contained 4 bases not matched to a gene. As to time point: baseline, week 1 (first vaccination visit). Treatment in this sample: pre-vaccination baseline after standard-of-care therapy. Here immunoSEQ multiplex PCR was the method, and the copy in TCRdb shows in-frame clones only, minus some. The table lists about 15,000 clones, roughly nine tenths of them singletons. The sequencing here drew on PBMCs, taken from a glioma patient treated with radiotherapy, temozolomide or both. The clonotype was recovered from a woman between 40 and 55 years old with glioma. Some clones in this sample may be carry-over from other donors' samples. The rearrangement uses TRBV5-8 and TRBJ2-7; 9 bases are a match to TRBD1. The CDR3 is CASSFGQGMEQYF. CDR3 nucleotides: TGTGCCAGCAGCTTTGGACAGGGGATGGAGCAGTACTTC.